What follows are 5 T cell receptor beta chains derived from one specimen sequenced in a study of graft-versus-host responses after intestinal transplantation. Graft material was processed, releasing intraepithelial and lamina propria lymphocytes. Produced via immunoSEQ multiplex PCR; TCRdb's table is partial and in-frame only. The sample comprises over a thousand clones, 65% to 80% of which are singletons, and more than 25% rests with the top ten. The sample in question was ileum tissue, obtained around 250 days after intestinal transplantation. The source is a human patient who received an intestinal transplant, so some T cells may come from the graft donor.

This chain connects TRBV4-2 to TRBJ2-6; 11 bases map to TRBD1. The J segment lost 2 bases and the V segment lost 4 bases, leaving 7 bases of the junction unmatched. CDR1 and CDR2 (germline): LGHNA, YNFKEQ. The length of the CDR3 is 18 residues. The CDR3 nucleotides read TGTGCCAGCAGCCGACGGGACAGGGGGGCACCTGGGGCCAACGTCCTGACTTTC. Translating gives CASSRRDRGAPGANVLTF.

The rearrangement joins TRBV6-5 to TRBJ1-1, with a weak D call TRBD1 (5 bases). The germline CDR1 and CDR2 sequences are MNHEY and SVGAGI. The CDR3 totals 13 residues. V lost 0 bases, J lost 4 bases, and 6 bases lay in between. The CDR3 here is CASSYSGVTEAFF. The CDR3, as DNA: TGTGCCAGCAGTTACTCGGGGGTCACTGAAGCTTTCTTT.

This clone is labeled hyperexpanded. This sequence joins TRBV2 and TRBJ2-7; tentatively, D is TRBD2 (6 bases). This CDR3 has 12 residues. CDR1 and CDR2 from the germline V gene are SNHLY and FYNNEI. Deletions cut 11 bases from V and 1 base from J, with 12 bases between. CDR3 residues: CAWGLSSYEQYF. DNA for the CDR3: TGTGCCTGGGGACTTTCGTCCTACGAGCAGTACTTC. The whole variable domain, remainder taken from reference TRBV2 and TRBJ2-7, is EPEVTQTPSHQVTQMGQEVILRCVPISNHLYFYWYRQILGQKVEFLVSFYNNEISEKSEIFDDQFSVERPDGSNFTLKIRSTKLEDSAMYFCAWGLSSYEQYFGPGTRLTVT.

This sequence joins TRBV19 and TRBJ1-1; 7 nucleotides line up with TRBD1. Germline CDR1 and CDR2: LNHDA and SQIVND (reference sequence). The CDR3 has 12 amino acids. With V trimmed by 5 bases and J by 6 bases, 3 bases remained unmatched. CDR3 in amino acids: CASSLDRAEAFF. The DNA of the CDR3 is TGTGCCAGTAGTCTCGACAGGGCTGAAGCTTTCTTT.

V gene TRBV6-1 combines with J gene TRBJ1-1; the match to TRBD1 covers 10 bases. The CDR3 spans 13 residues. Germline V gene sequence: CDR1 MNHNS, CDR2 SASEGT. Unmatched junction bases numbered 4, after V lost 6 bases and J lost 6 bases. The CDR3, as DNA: TGTGCCAGCAGCCCCGGGACAGGGGCTGAAGCTTTCTTT. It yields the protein CASSPGTGAEAFF.